This T cell receptor beta chain was retrieved from a study of identical twins. Healthy Caucasians provided all donations. This clonotype was observed at least ten times. Its specificity is not known. Study-wide findings and caveats: Cross-sectional statistical analysis, not tracking of the same donors, underpinned the conclusions. Whereas memory repertoires showed no such difference, abundant cord blood beta clonotypes carried fewer insertions. Sharing of beta out-of-frame sequences by twins showed a weaker excess.

V gave up 6 bases and J gave up 8 bases, with 13 bases separating them. The CDR3 extends over 11 amino acids. Germline V gene sequence: CDR1 DFQATT, CDR2 SNEGSKA (reference sequence). TCRdb used MiXCR to reprocess the 5' RACE reads, holding one entry per CDR3 protein. Of hundreds of thousands of distinct CDR3 sequences detected, over 5% appear once; the ten largest clones hold under 2%. This TCR came from a man between 18 and 29 years old in good health. The chain combines TRBV20-1 with TRBJ1-1; D gene uncertain. The specimen was naive T cells sorted from blood. The CDR3 DNA sequence: TGCAGTGCCACGAACGGTGCCGAAGCTTTCTTT. Its translation: CSATNGAEAFF.